Listed below are T cell receptor beta chains from one sample, sequenced in a study of molecular identifiers for immune sequencing clone quantification. TCRdb reprocessed the PCR reads with MiXCR, giving one entry per CDR3 protein. Of about 510,000 distinct CDR3 sequences listed, 20% to 25% are singletons. The specimen was naive CD8+ T cells from blood, with Jurkat cell RNA spiked in. The receptors shown here come from a human donor in good health. Some libraries in this study had Jurkat cell RNA spiked in. The CDR3 runs from the conserved cysteine through the conserved F or W. The D gene is left open where the match is weak. Not all rows give a size; the values are once, few, many and, for expanded clones, a class.

D gene | J gene | V gene | clone size | CDR3 DNA | CDR3 protein
TRBD1 | TRBJ1-6 | TRBV12-3/TRBV12-4 | - | TGTGCCAGCAGCTACGGGACAGGGCGTAATTCACCCCTCCACTTT | CASSYGTGRNSPLHF
- | TRBJ2-5 | TRBV2 | - | TGTGCCAGCAGTGAAGCGCTTCTAGGGGCGAAAGAGACCCAGTACTTC | CASSEALLGAKETQYF
- | TRBJ1-4 | TRBV27 | once | TGTGCCAGCAGTTCGCGTTTCCCTAATGAAAAACTGTTTTTT | CASSSRFPNEKLFF
TRBD2 | TRBJ2-3 | TRBV7-8 | many | TGTGCCAGCAGCTTAGGGGTGGAGACTAGCGGGGGGGTTAACACAGATACGCAGTATTTT | CASSLGVETSGGVNTDTQYF
- | TRBJ2-7 | TRBV12-3/TRBV12-4 | few | TGTGCCAGCACCCCCCGGGTGGCGACCGGCGAGCAGTACTTC | CASTPRVATGEQYF
- | TRBJ1-1 | TRBV12-3/TRBV12-4 | - | TGTGCCAGCAGTTCCAAGGTAGTGGTCGGAATGAACACTGAAGCTTTCTTT | CASSSKVVVGMNTEAFF
- | TRBJ1-1 | TRBV4-3 | many | TGCGCCAGCAGCCAAGATGAGGAGCACACTGAAGCTTTCTTT | CASSQDEEHTEAFF
TRBD2 | TRBJ2-3 | TRBV6-5 | - | TGTGCCAGCACCGGGGGGTTCGGCACAGATACGCAGTATTTT | CASTGGFGTDTQYF
- | TRBJ2-7 | TRBV13 | few | TGTGCCAGCAGCTTTCAAAGGGACGGAACCTACGAGCAGTACTTC | CASSFQRDGTYEQYF
TRBD2 | TRBJ2-2 | TRBV9 | many | TGTGCCAGCAGCGGCGGCGGGGGGGCCGGGGAGCTGTTTTTT | CASSGGGGAGELFF
TRBD1 | TRBJ1-2 | TRBV4-3 | - | TGCGCCAGCAGCCAAGGGGACAGTGTCGGCTATGGCTACACCTTC | CASSQGDSVGYGYTF
- | TRBJ1-6 | TRBV20-1 | many | TGCAGTGCTAGACTGGACAGCCTCAACTCTCTCCACTTT | CSARLDSLNSLHF
- | TRBJ2-2 | TRBV7-9 | many | TGTGCCAGCAGCTTAGCGGACGAGGGAACCGGGGAGCTGTTTTTT | CASSLADEGTGELFF
- | TRBJ2-7 | TRBV6-2/TRBV6-3 | - | TGTGCCAGCAGTTACGCGCCCTACACAGCTCGCGAGACCTACGAGCAGTACTTC | CASSYAPYTARETYEQYF
- | TRBJ2-1 | TRBV29-1 | few | TGCAGCGCCCCCCTAGGTTACAATGAGCAGTTCTTC | CSAPLGYNEQFF
- | TRBJ1-5 | TRBV5-6 | many | TGTGCCAGCAGCTCCATGCTGGGTGGGAATCAGCCCCAGCATTTT | CASSSMLGGNQPQHF
- | TRBJ1-5 | TRBV4-3 | - | TGCGCCAGCAGCCAAGATCGGGGAACCGGATATAGCAATCAGCCCCAGCATTTT | CASSQDRGTGYSNQPQHF
- | TRBJ2-7 | TRBV27 | many | TGTGCCAGCAGTTTAGGCTACCAGTACGAGCAGTACTTC | CASSLGYQYEQYF
- | TRBJ1-5 | TRBV27 | few | TGTGCCAGCAGTTTATATGGACAGCCCCCCTATAGCAATCAGCCCCAGCATTTT | CASSLYGQPPYSNQPQHF
TRBD2 | TRBJ2-3 | TRBV27 | - | TGTGCCAGCAGACTCATAGCGGGACCTACAGATACGCAGTATTTT | CASRLIAGPTDTQYF